These 31 T cell receptor beta chains were sequenced from one sample in a study of identical twins. One entry per CDR3 protein, called by TCRdb with MiXCR from the 5' RACE reads. The sample includes 1.5 million to 2 million distinct CDR3 sequences, roughly a third seen only once; the top ten take over 0.25%. The sequenced material came from cord blood. The source of these receptors is a newborn girl in good health.

In the case of this clonotype: Given a much more abundant clone one base away, this may be a read error. CDR3 sequence reads: CASSQGGVYEQFF. DNA of the CDR3: TGTGCCAGCAGCCAAGGGGGGGTCTACGAGCAGTTCTTC. The rearrangement joins TRBV4-2 to TRBJ2-1; D is perhaps TRBD2 (6 bases). Germline lookup yields CDR1 LGHNA and CDR2 YNFKEQ. This CDR3 is built from 13 residues. Trimming took 1 base from V and 10 from J, leaving 11 bases between them.

The V and J genes are TRBV9 and TRBJ1-1; D may be TRBD1 (5 bases). In germline, CDR1 is SGDLS, CDR2 YYNGEE. Trimming took off 0 bases at V and 2 bases at J, with 17 bases between the two ends. This CDR3 is 17 amino acids long. The CDR3 nucleotides are TGTGCCAGCAGCGTAGGCCCGACGAAAAGGGGAAACACTGAAGCTTTCTTT. This translates into CASSVGPTKRGNTEAFF.

This clonotype was observed at least ten times. One end of the junction is discordant with germline, which a read error may explain. The chain couples TRBV5-6 to TRBJ1-5; the D gene is possibly TRBD1 (5 bases). The CDR3 totals 14 residues. CDR1 and CDR2 (germline): SGHDT, YYEEEE. Here the CDR3 DNA reads TGCGCCAGCAGCTTGGGGCAGGCCAATCAGCCCCAGCATTTT. This sequence encodes CASSLGQANQPQHF.

This rearrangement joins TRBV21-1 to TRBJ2-7; the D call of TRBD2 is as the table states it, not checked on the DNA. TRBV21-1 corresponds to a pseudogene. The CDR3 spans 15 residues. The CDR3, as DNA: TGTGCCAGCAGCGGTCGAGGGGAGGTACGGTACGAGCAGTACTTC. Translation gives CASSGRGEVRYEQYF.

This clonotype occurred a few times. The chain combines TRBV20-1 with TRBJ1-6, with D unclear. In germline, CDR1 is DFQATT, CDR2 SNEGSKA (reference sequence). The length of the CDR3 is 14 residues. Trimming removed 3 bases at V and 7 bases at J, with 13 bases between. The CDR3 here is CSASLRLRNSPLHF. The CDR3 DNA reads as TGCAGTGCTAGTCTTCGTTTGCGGAATTCACCCCTCCACTTT.

The genes are TRBV21-1 and TRBJ1-4; the D call of TRBD1 is as the table states it, not checked on the DNA. TRBV21-1 is a known pseudogene. This CDR3 has 15 residues. The CDR3 protein is CASTSDSPWNEKLFF. The CDR3 DNA reads TGTGCCAGCACGTCGGACAGCCCCTGGAATGAAAAACTGTTTTTT.

The genes are TRBV29-1 and TRBJ1-5; TRBD1 aligns across 7 bases. Per germline, CDR1 SQVTM and CDR2 ANQGSEA. The CDR3 runs to 13 residues. J gave up 4 bases and V 4 bases, and 4 bases lay outside the gene matches. CDR3 amino acids: CSVAGQLNQPQHF. In DNA, the CDR3 is TGCAGCGTTGCGGGACAGTTAAATCAGCCCCAGCATTTT.

At least ten counts were recorded for this clonotype. The V call is TRBV2, the J call TRBJ2-5; D is unclear. The CDR3 length is 11 residues. Trimming shortened V by 8 bases and J by 3 bases, and 7 bases separated the two germline ends. CDR1 and CDR2 from the germline V gene are SNHLY and FYNNEI. CDR3 residues: CASLMEETQYF. The CDR3, as DNA: TGTGCCAGCCTAATGGAAGAGACCCAGTACTTC.

In regard to this clonotype: One junction end disagrees with the germline gene, perhaps due to a read error. The CDR3 here is CSARGLAGKSYEQDF. CDR3 nucleotides: TGCAGTGCTAGGGGACTAGCGGGCAAATCCTACGAGCAGGACTTC. The rearrangement uses TRBV20-1 and TRBJ2-4, with 12 bases that match TRBD2. This CDR3 spans 15 amino acids. Germline CDR1 DFQATT, CDR2 SNEGSKA (reference sequence).

This clonotype has just a few counts. V and J are TRBV10-3 and TRBJ1-3; D unclear. Germline values: CDR1 ENHRY, CDR2 SYGVKD. The CDR3 spans 15 residues. V gave up 4 bases and J gave up 0 bases, with 10 bases separating them. The CDR3 DNA reads as TGTGCCATCAGTGCTCCACCAGGCTCTGGAAACACCATATATTTT. Amino acid sequence: CAISAPPGSGNTIYF.

This clonotype was recorded a few times. This chain links TRBV29-1 with TRBJ1-1, with D possibly matching TRBD1 (5 bases). The CDR3 length is 14 residues. Germline assignment: CDR1 SQVTM and CDR2 ANQGSEA. The ends were cut back, 3 bases at V and 3 bases at J, with 14 bases in the middle. In nucleotides, the CDR3 is TGCAGCGTTGAGTTATGGGGAGGGGACACTGAAGCTTTCTTT. Its translation is CSVELWGGDTEAFF.

V gene TRBV28 combines with J gene TRBJ2-5; 14 bases align to TRBD2. Germline CDR1 is MDHEN and CDR2 is SYDVKM. J gave up 3 bases and V 1 base, and 4 bases lay outside the gene matches. This CDR3 contains 17 residues. For the CDR3, the DNA is TGTGCCAGCAGTTTATCCCGACTAGCGGGAGGGAAAGAGACCCAGTACTTC. Protein product: CASSLSRLAGGKETQYF.

This clonotype was seen more than once but under ten times. The chain joins TRBV20-1 to TRBJ2-5; tentatively, D is TRBD1 (6 bases). With 3 bases removed from V and 5 bases from J, the gap between germline ends came to 16 bases. Germline-derived CDR1 and CDR2 are DFQATT and SNEGSKA (reference sequence). The CDR3 is 14 amino acids. The CDR3 spells CSASHTGMGETQYF. As DNA, the CDR3 is TGCAGTGCTAGTCATACAGGGATGGGGGAGACCCAGTACTTC.

CDR3 amino acids: CASSLEPVREQFF. CDR3 coding DNA: TGTGCCAGCAGCTTAGAACCGGTAAGGGAGCAGTTCTTC. V is TRBV7-2 and J is TRBJ2-1; D call uncertain. The CDR3 spans 13 residues. V lost 1 base and J lost 10, with 11 bases in between. Germline CDR1 and CDR2: SGHTA and FQGNSA.

The chain recombines TRBV14 with TRBJ2-1; perhaps TRBD2 as D (6 bases). The germline V and J ends were trimmed by 8 bases and 8 bases, with 19 bases remaining between them. This CDR3 has 14 residues. CDR1 and CDR2 from the germline V gene are SGHDN and FVKESK. CDR3 residues: CASSREEGGYEQFF. The CDR3 DNA reads TGTGCCAGCTCGAGGGAGGAGGGCGGCTATGAGCAGTTCTTC. The whole variable domain, remainder taken from reference TRBV14 and TRBJ2-1, is EAGVTQFPSHSVIEKGQTVTLRCDPISGHDNLYWYRRVMGKEIKFLLHFVKESKQDESGMPNNRFLAERTGGTYSTLKVQPAELEDSGVYFCASSREEGGYEQFFGPGTRLTVL.

The chain has TRBV5-1 and TRBJ2-7; 9 bases are shared with TRBD1. Germline V gene sequence: CDR1 SGHRS, CDR2 YFSETQ. The CDR3 loop spans 16 amino acids. J was trimmed by 3 bases and V by 2 bases; bases with no gene match: 9. The CDR3 DNA is TGCGCCAGCAGCTTCTTACAGGGGGCACAGTACTACGAGCAGTACTTC. Its protein product is CASSFLQGAQYYEQYF.

This clonotype was detected ten times or more. This sequence joins TRBV13 and TRBJ2-7, with unresolved D. Trimming removed 5 bases from V and 1 base from J, with 9 bases in between. Germline CDR1 PRHDT, CDR2 FYEKMQ (reference sequence). This CDR3 is 13 amino acids long. As DNA, the CDR3 is TGTGCCAGCAGCGATGGACGGTCCTACGAGCAGTACTTC. This codes for CASSDGRSYEQYF.

V usage is TRBV11-2 and J usage is TRBJ2-5; 7 nucleotides agree with TRBD1. Losses at the gene ends were 5 bases for V and 2 bases for J; bases not matched to a gene: 11. Germline V lookup: CDR1 SGHAT, CDR2 FQNNGV. This CDR3 comprises 16 residues. The CDR3 region has the DNA TGTGCCAGCAGCGCACGGACAGGTTTGGAGCAAGAGACCCAGTACTTC. Its translation is CASSARTGLEQETQYF.

V gene TRBV20-1 combines with J gene TRBJ1-2, with TRBD1 matching over 7 bases. Germline values: CDR1 DFQATT, CDR2 SNEGSKA (reference sequence). Trimming cost V 5 bases and J 4 bases; bases outside gene matches: 10. The CDR3 spans 14 residues. The CDR3 loop reads CSASIPDRVYGYTF. The CDR3 DNA is TGCAGTGCTTCTATACCCGACAGGGTCTATGGCTACACCTTC.

The chain joins TRBV28 to TRBJ1-2, with D hard to call. The length of the CDR3 is 11 residues. The germline V gene has CDR1 MDHEN and CDR2 SYDVKM. Trimming cost V 10 bases and J 8 bases, with 14 bases left between them. As DNA, the CDR3 is TGTGCCACCCTGATTTTGTGGGGCTACACCTTC. This gives the protein CATLILWGYTF.

V usage is TRBV28 and J usage is TRBJ2-3; D is perhaps TRBD2 (6 bases). Per germline, CDR1 MDHEN and CDR2 SYDVKM. The V end lost 3 bases, the J end lost 3 bases, and 13 bases lay between the germline ends. This CDR3 has 15 residues. The CDR3 loop is CASSFRREVTDTQYF. The DNA of the CDR3 is TGTGCCAGCAGTTTCAGGAGGGAGGTTACAGATACGCAGTATTTT.

This clonotype was detected only a few times. The chain joins TRBV12-3 or TRBV12-4 to TRBJ2-1; a possible D gene is TRBD2 (5 bases). V was shortened by 7 bases and J by 4 bases, with 17 bases between the two germline ends. The CDR3 is 15 residues long. CDR3 in amino acids: CASTPPQRTYNEQFF. In DNA, the CDR3 is TGTGCCAGCACCCCTCCACAGCGGACTTACAATGAGCAGTTCTTC.

The gene calls are TRBV11-1 and TRBJ2-7; 9 nucleotides align to TRBD2. This CDR3 has 15 amino acids. V trimming: 5 bases; J trimming: 7 bases; junction bases outside the gene matches: 12. Germline V gene lookup returns CDR1 SGHAT and CDR2 FQDESV (reference sequence). The CDR3 nucleotides read TGTGCCAGCAGCGTGGGACTAGCAGTGGCGGATGAGCAGTACTTC. Its translation is CASSVGLAVADEQYF.

This clonotype was counted between two and nine times. The chain employs TRBV7-9 and TRBJ2-3; possible D gene TRBD1, 6 bases. Germline CDR1 is SEHNR and CDR2 is FQNEAQ (reference sequence). Trimming cost V 5 bases and J 1 base, with 10 bases left between them. The CDR3 totals 14 residues. DNA of the CDR3: TGTGCCAGCAGCGACAGGCTGGGCACAGATACGCAGTATTTT. Amino acids: CASSDRLGTDTQYF.

Many counts were recorded for this clonotype. J is TRBJ1-2 and V is TRBV7-2; 7 bases map to TRBD1. This CDR3 has 14 residues. V lost 5 bases, J lost 4 bases, and 7 bases stayed unmatched. The germline gives CDR1 SGHTA, CDR2 FQGNSA. The CDR3, as DNA: TGTGCCAGCAGCGTAGTGACAGGGTCCTATGGCTACACCTTC. It translates to CASSVVTGSYGYTF.

This sequence joins TRBV5-1 and TRBJ2-2; D is undetermined. V gave up 0 bases and J gave up 5 bases, with 8 bases separating them. The CDR3 is 14 amino acids. Germline loops: CDR1 SGHRS, CDR2 YFSETQ. The CDR3 is CASSLAPLTGELFF. DNA for the CDR3: TGCGCCAGCAGCTTGGCCCCTTTGACCGGGGAGCTGTTTTTT.

Concerning this clonotype itself: The junction departs from germline at one end; a sequencing error may be responsible. The genes are TRBV27 and TRBJ2-7, with TRBD2 matching 11 bases. Germline V gene sequence: CDR1 MNHEY, CDR2 SMNVEV (reference sequence). This CDR3 spans 15 amino acids. In nucleotides, the CDR3 is TGTGCCGGCAGTTCCGGGACTAGCGGCCCCTACGAGCAGTACTTC. This sequence encodes CAGSSGTSGPYEQYF.

The gene calls are TRBV10-3 and TRBJ2-5; D uncertain. Germline CDR1 is ENHRY and CDR2 is SYGVKD. This CDR3 has 12 amino acids. V was shortened by 8 bases and J by 3 bases, with 10 bases between the two germline ends. The CDR3, as DNA: TGTGCCATCGGAGCAGGCGAAGAGACCCAGTACTTC. Amino acid sequence: CAIGAGEETQYF.

This clonotype was seen more than once but under ten times. The V gene is TRBV5-6, the J gene TRBJ2-4; 8 nucleotides match TRBD1. Germline loops: CDR1 SGHDT, CDR2 YYEEEE. V lost 4 bases and J lost 0; bases outside the gene matches: 6. This CDR3 is 16 amino acids long. The CDR3 nucleotides read TGTGCCAGCAGCCCGACAGGGGTCCTAGCCAAAAACATTCAGTACTTC. This encodes CASSPTGVLAKNIQYF.

This clonotype was seen a handful of times. The chain uses TRBV12-3 or TRBV12-4 and TRBJ1-1; 7 bases match TRBD1. There are 11 residues in the CDR3. J was trimmed by 8 bases and V by 7 bases; bases with no gene match: 4. The CDR3 reads CASTSTGEAFF. The CDR3 DNA follows: TGTGCCAGCACCTCGACAGGGGAAGCTTTCTTT.

The CDR3 sequence: CASSPPKPRTDTQYF. The CDR3 bases are TGTGCCAGCTCACCACCAAAACCTCGCACAGATACGCAGTATTTT. The chain has TRBV18 and TRBJ2-3; D ambiguous. V gave up 0 bases and J gave up 1 base, with 8 bases separating them. The CDR3 spans 15 residues. Germline CDR1 reads KGHSH; CDR2 reads LQKENI.